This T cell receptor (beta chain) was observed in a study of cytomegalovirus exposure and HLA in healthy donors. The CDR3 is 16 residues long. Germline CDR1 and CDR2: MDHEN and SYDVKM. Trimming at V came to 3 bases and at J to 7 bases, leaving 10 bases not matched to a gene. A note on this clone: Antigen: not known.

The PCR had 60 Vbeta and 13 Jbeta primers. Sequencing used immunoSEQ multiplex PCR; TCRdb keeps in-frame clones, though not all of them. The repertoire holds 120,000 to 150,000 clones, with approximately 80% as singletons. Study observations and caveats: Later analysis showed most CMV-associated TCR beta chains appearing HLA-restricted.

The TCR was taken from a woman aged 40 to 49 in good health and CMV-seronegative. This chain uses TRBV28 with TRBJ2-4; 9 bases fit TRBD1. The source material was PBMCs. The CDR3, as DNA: TGTGCCAGCAGTTTCGGGACAGGGAAAGGAGGGAACATTCAGTACTTC. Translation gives CASSFGTGKGGNIQYF.